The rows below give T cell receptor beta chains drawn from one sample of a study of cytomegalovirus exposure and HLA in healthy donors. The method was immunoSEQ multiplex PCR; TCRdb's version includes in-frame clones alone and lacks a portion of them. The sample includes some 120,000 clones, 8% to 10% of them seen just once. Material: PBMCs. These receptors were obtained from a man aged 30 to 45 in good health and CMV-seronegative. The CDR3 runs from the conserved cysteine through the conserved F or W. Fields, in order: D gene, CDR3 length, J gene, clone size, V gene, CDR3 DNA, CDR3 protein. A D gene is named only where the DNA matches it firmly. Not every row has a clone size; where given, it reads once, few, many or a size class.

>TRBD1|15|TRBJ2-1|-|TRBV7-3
TGTGCCAGCAGCTTGCGGCAGGGGGCCCCCAATGAGCAGTTCTTC
CASSLRQGAPNEQFF
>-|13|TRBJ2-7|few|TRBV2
TGTGCCAGCAGGGAGACTTCCTTCTACGAGCAGTACTTC
CASRETSFYEQYF
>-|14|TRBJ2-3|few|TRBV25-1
TGTGCCAGCAGTGATCCTTCGGGCACAGATACGCAGTATTTT
CASSDPSGTDTQYF
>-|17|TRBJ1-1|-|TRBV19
TGTGCCAGTAGTCCGACGACCCTACTGACAGCTTTCACTGAAGCTTTCTTT
CASSPTTLLTAFTEAFF
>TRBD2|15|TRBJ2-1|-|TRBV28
TGTGCCAGCAGTCCGACTAGCGGGAGGTACAATGAGCAGTTCTTC
CASSPTSGRYNEQFF
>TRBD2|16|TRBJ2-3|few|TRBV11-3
TGTGCCAGCAGCCCCCGGGGTAGCGGGAGGATAGATACGCAGTATTTT
CASSPRGSGRIDTQYF
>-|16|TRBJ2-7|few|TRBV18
TGTGCCAGCTCACCAGACAGGTTCGAAGGGTCCTACGAGCAGTACTTC
CASSPDRFEGSYEQYF
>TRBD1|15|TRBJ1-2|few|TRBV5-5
TGTGCCAGCAGCGCAAGGGACAGGGTCAACTATGGCTACACCTTC
CASSARDRVNYGYTF
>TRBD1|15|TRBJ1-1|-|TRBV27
TGTGCCAGCAGTTCACAGGGGGGAGGTGGCACTGAAGCTTTCTTT
CASSSQGGGGTEAFF
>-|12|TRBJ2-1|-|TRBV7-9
TGTGCCAGCAGCCCCGAATCGGATGAGCAGTTCTTC
CASSPESDEQFF
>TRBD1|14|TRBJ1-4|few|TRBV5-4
TGTGCCAGCAGCAGGACAGGGGGCGCTGAAAAACTGTTTTTT
CASSRTGGAEKLFF
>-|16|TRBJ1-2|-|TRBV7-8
TGTGCCAGCAGCTTAGAAGCGGGAGGGGTGGGCTATGGCTACACCTTC
CASSLEAGGVGYGYTF
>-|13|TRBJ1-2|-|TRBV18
TGTGCCAGCTCACCGTCTTCTAACTATGGCTACACCTTC
CASSPSSNYGYTF
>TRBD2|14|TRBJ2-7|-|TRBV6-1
TGTGCCAGCACCCCGGGACTAGCGGGCTACGAGCAGTACTTC
CASTPGLAGYEQYF
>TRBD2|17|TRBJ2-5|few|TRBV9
TGTGCCAGCACCCTCGGGACTAGCGGGAGGGCCAGGGAGACCCAGTACTTC
CASTLGTSGRARETQYF
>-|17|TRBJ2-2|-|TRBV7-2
TGTGCCAGCAGCTTACCCAGGGGTTTCGCGAACACCGGGGAGCTGTTTTTT
CASSLPRGFANTGELFF
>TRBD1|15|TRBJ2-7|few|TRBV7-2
TGTGCCAGCAGCTCCGCCGGGACAGTCTCCTACGAGCAGTACTTC
CASSSAGTVSYEQYF
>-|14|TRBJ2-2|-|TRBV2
TGTGCCAGCACCTGGCGGCGAGAGACCGGGGAGCTGTTTTTT
CASTWRRETGELFF
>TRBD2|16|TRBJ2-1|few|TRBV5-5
TGTGCCAGCAGCTTGTCTTCCGGGACTAGCTACAATGAGCAGTTCTTC
CASSLSSGTSYNEQFF
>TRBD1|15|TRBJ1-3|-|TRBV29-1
TGCAGCGTTGAGGACAGGGACTACTCTGGAAACACCATATATTTT
CSVEDRDYSGNTIYF
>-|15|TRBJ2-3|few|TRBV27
TGTGCCAGCAGTTTAAACCAACAGGTCGGAGATACGCAGTATTTT
CASSLNQQVGDTQYF
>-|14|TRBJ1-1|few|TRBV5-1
TGCGCCAGCAGCTTGGGACAGACGAACACTGAAGCTTTCTTT
CASSLGQTNTEAFF
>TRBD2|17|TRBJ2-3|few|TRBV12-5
TGTGCTAGTGGTTTGGTGCCTGTGCGGGAGGGCCACGATACGCAGTATTTT
CASGLVPVREGHDTQYF
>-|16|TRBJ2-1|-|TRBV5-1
TGCGCCAGCAGCTTGGCCTCAGGGGCCCTCCGAATTGAGCAGTTCTTC
CASSLASGALRIEQFF
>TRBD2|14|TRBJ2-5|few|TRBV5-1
TGCGCCAGCAGCCCGCTAGCGGGGGGAGAGACCCAGTACTTC
CASSPLAGGETQYF
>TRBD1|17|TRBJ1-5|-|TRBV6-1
TGTGCCAGCAGTGACGCGGACAGGTCAAGGGGCAATCAGCCCCAGCATTTT
CASSDADRSRGNQPQHF
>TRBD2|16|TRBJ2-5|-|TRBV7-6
TGTGCCAGCAGTTCACTAGCGGGGGGGCGACAAGAGACCCAGTACTTC
CASSSLAGGRQETQYF
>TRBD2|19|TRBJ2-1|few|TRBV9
TGTGCCAGCAGCCAAGGGGCTAGCGGGAGGGCCAGGGCATACAATGAGCAGTTCTTC
CASSQGASGRARAYNEQFF
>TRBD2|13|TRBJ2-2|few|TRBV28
TGTGCCATCTTCGGGAGGTGGACCGGGGAGCTGTTTTTT
CAIFGRWTGELFF
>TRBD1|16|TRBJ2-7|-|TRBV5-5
TGTGCCAGCAGCGTTTTAACCGGGACAGGCTTCTACGAGCAGTACTTC
CASSVLTGTGFYEQYF
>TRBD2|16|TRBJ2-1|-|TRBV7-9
TGTGCCAGCAGCACACTGAGCGGGGGTCTCTACAATGAGCAGTTCTTC
CASSTLSGGLYNEQFF
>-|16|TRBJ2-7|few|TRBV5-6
TGTGCCAGCAGCAAACGGGGGGCAGGCCCACCCTACGAGCAGTACTTC
CASSKRGAGPPYEQYF
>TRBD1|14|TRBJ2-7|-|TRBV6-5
TGTGCCAGCAGTTACTCCGACAGGGGAGACGAGCAGTACTTC
CASSYSDRGDEQYF
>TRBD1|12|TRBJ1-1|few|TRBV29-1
TGCAGCGTTGAAATCCGACAGGGGGCAGCTTTCTTT
CSVEIRQGAAFF
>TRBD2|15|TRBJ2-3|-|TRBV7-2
TGTGCCAGCAGCTTCGGGGGGGCGGGCACAGATACGCAGTATTTT
CASSFGGAGTDTQYF
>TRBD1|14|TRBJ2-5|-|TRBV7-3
TGTGCCAGCAGCCCGTCCAGGGGGCTGGAGACCCAGTACTTC
CASSPSRGLETQYF
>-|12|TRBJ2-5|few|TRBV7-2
TGTGCCAGCAGCTTAGTCTCGGGGACCCAGTACTTC
CASSLVSGTQYF
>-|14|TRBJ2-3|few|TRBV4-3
TGCGCCAGCAGCCAAGATATGGGGCAAGGGGCGCAGTATTTT
CASSQDMGQGAQYF
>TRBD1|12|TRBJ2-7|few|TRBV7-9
TGTGCCAGCAGCCTGACAGGGCGCGAGCAGTACTTC
CASSLTGREQYF
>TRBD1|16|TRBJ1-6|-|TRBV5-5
TGTGCCAGCAGCCCCCGACGGGACAGCGACTATTCACCCCTCCACTTT
CASSPRRDSDYSPLHF
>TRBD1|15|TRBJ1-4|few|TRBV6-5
TGTGCCAGCAGTTACTCCGACAGGGTGGATGAAAAACTGTTTTTT
CASSYSDRVDEKLFF